The present T cell receptor beta chain was sequenced within a study of response to subunit inactivated influenza vaccine. Study observations and caveats: Every seasonal influenza vaccination brings in few new T cells, the authors suggested.

The germline V gene has CDR1 MNHEY and CDR2 SVGEGT. V was clipped by 5 bases and J by 2 bases, with 11 bases between them. The length of the CDR3 is 14 residues. This clonotype was observed a few times. The target antigen is unknown. TCRdb processed the RT-PCR reads anew with MiXCR; each CDR3 protein has one entry. The repertoire holds about 520,000 distinct CDR3 sequences, with over 25% as singletons. The TCR originated in a man between 50 and 59 years old who received an inactivated influenza vaccine. This chain links TRBV6-2 or TRBV6-3 with TRBJ2-3; D remains ambiguous. The material was CD4+ T cells sorted from PBMCs, obtained 5 days after vaccination. The CDR3 DNA reads as TGTGCCAGCAGTGCACTGACACCCACAGATACGCAGTATTTT. Its protein product is CASSALTPTDTQYF.